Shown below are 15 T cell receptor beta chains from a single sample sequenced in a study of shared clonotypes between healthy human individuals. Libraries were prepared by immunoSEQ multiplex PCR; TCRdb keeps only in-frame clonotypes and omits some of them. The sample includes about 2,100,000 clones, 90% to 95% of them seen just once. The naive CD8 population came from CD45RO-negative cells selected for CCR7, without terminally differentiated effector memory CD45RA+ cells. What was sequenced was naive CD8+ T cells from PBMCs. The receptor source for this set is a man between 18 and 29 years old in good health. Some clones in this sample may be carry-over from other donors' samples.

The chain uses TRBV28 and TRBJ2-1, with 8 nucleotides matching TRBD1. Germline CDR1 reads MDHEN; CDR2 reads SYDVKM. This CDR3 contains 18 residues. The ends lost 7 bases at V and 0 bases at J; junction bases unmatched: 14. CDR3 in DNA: TGTGCCAGCATAGGGCCCCCCGCAGGGGGCGACTCCTACAATGAGCAGTTCTTC. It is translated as CASIGPPAGGDSYNEQFF.

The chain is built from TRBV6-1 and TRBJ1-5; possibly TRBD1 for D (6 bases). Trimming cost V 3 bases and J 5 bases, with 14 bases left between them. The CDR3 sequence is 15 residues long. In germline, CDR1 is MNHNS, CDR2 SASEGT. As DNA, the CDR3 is TGTGCCAGCAGTGACAGGGGTTGGGCAGATCAGCCCCAGCATTTT. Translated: CASSDRGWADQPQHF.

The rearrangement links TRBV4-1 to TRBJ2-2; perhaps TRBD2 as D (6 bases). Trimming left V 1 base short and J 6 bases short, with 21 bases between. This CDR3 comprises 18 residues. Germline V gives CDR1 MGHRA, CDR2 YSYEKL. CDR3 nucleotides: TGCGCCAGCAGCCAAGTCGGGGCTAGCGCCGGCGGCGCCGGGGAGCTGTTTTTT. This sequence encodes CASSQVGASAGGAGELFF.

In DNA, the CDR3 is TGTGCCAGCAGGGAGCAGGGGGCTGCCTACGAGCAGTACTTC. Translated, it gives CASREQGAAYEQYF. The genes are TRBV11-2 and TRBJ2-7; TRBD1 matches 8 bases. This CDR3 has 14 amino acids. CDR1 is SGHAT and CDR2 is FQNNGV in the germline V gene. Trimming removed 6 bases from V and 2 bases from J; junction bases left unmatched: 6.

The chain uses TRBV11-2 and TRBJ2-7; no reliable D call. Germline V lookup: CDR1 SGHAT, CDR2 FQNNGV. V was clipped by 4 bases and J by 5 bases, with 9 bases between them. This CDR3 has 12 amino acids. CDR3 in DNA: TGTGCCAGCAGCTATTCAAGAAACGAGCAGTACTTC. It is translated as CASSYSRNEQYF. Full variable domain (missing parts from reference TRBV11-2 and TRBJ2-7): EAGVAQSPRYKIIEKRQSVAFWCNPISGHATLYWYQQILGQGPKLLIQFQNNGVVDDSQLPKDRFSAERLKGVDSTLKIQPAKLEDSAVYLCASSYSRNEQYFGPGTRLTVT.

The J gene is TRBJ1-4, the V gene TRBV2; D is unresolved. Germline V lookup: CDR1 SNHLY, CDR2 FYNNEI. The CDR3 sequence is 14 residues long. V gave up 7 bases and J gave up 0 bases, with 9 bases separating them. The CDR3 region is CASKIIATNEKLFF. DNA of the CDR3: TGTGCCAGCAAGATAATTGCAACTAATGAAAAACTGTTTTTT.

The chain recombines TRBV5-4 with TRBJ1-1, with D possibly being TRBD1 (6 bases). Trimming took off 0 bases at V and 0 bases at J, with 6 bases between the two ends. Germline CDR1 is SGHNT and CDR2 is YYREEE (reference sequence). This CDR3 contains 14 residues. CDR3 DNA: TGTGCCAGCAGCTTGGGGGGGCTGAACACTGAAGCTTTCTTT. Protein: CASSLGGLNTEAFF.

The CDR3 sequence is CSVGTGVYTEAFF. CDR3 bases: TGCAGCGTCGGGACAGGGGTTTACACTGAAGCTTTCTTT. The V and J genes are TRBV29-1 and TRBJ1-1, with 10 bases that match TRBD1. Trimming removed 6 bases from V and 3 bases from J; junction bases left unmatched: 4. This CDR3 has 13 amino acids. In germline, CDR1 is SQVTM, CDR2 ANQGSEA.

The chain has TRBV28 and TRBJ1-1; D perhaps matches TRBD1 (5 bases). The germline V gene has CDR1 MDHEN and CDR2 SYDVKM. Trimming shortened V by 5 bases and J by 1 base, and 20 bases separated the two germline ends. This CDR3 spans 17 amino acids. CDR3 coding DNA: TGTGCCAGCAGTCCTGCCAGGGTATCCATCCCGAACACTGAAGCTTTCTTT. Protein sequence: CASSPARVSIPNTEAFF.

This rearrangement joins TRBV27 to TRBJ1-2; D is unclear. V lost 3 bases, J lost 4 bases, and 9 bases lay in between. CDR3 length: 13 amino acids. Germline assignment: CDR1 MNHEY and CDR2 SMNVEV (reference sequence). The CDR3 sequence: CASSFGPAYGYTF. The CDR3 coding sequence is TGTGCCAGCAGTTTCGGTCCCGCCTATGGCTACACCTTC.

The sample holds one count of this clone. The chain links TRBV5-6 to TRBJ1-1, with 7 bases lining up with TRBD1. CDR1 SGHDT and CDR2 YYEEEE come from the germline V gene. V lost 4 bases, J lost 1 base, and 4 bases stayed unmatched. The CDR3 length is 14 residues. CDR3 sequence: CASSLNRGNTEAFF. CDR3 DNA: TGTGCCAGCAGCCTAAACAGGGGGAACACTGAAGCTTTCTTT.

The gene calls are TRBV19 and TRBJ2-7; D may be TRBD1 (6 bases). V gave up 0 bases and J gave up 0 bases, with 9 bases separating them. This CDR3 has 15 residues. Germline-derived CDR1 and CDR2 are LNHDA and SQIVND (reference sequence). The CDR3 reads CASSIEAGDSYEQYF. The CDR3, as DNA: TGTGCCAGTAGTATAGAGGCAGGGGACTCCTACGAGCAGTACTTC.

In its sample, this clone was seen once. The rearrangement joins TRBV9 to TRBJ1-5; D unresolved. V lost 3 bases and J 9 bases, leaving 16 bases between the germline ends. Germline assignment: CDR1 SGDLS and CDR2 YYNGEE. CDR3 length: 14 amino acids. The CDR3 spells CASSAFGEMGPQHF. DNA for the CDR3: TGTGCCAGCAGCGCCTTCGGCGAGATGGGGCCCCAGCATTTT.

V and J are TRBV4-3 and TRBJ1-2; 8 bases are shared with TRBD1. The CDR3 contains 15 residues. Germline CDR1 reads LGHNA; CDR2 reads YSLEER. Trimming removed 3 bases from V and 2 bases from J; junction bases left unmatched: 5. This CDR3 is CASSHRTGSNYGYTF. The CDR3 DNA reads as TGCGCCAGCAGCCACAGGACAGGGAGCAACTATGGCTACACCTTC.

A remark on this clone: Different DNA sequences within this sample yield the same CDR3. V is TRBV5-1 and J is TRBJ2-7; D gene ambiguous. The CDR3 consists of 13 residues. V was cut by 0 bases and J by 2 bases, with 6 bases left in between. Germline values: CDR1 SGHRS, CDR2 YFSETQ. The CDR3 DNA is TGCGCCAGCAGCTTGGACGGTACCTACGAGCAGTACTTC. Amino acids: CASSLDGTYEQYF.